This T cell receptor beta chain emerged from a study of cytomegalovirus exposure and HLA in healthy donors. General observations from the study: Subsequent analysis revealed that first-cohort TCR clusters tended to co-occur in the 120 validation repertoires.

Clones were sequenced by immunoSEQ multiplex PCR, and TCRdb holds only the in-frame ones, with some missing. The sample lists 300,000 to 350,000 clones, roughly 87% occurring once. V lost 0 bases and J 7 bases, leaving 14 bases between the germline ends. This CDR3 is built from 15 residues. Germline lookup yields CDR1 SGHDT and CDR2 YYEEEE. This clone was counted once. Its antigen is not known. The sample consisted of PBMCs. V usage is TRBV5-6 and J usage is TRBJ1-5, with D tentatively TRBD1 (5 bases). The receptor was derived from a young man in good health and CMV-seronegative. The CDR3: CASSLAGGTGQPQHF. The CDR3 DNA reads as TGTGCCAGCAGCTTGGCCGGGGGGACGGGCCAGCCCCAGCATTTT.